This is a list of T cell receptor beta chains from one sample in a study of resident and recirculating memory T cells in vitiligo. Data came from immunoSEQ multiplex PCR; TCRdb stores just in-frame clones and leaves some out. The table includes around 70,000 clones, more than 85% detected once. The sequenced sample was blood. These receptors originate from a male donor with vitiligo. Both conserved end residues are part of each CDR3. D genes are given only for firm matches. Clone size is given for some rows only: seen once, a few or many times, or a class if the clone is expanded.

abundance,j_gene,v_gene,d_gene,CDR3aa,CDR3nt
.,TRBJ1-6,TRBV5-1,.,CASSLGDKGGPLHF,TGCGCCAGCAGCTTGGGTGACAAGGGAGGTCCCCTCCACTTT
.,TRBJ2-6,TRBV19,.,CASSIGGLWISGANVLTF,TGTGCCAGTAGCATTGGAGGACTTTGGATCTCTGGGGCCAACGTCCTGACTTTC
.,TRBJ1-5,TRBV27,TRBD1,CASSPGTGAVWPQHF,TGTGCCAGCAGTCCGGGGACAGGGGCCGTTTGGCCCCAGCATTTT
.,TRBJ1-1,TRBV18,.,CASSREGLSNTEAFF,TGTGCCAGCTCACGGGAGGGGCTTTCGAACACTGAAGCTTTCTTT
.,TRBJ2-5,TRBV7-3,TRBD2,CASSLFPAGGQETQYF,TGTGCCAGCAGCTTATTCCCAGCGGGGGGGCAGGAGACCCAGTACTTC
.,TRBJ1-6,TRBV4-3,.,CASKEGRGIDSPLHF,TGCGCCAGCAAGGAGGGGAGGGGGATTGATTCACCCCTCCACTTT
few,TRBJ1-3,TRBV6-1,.,CGVGDGTIYF,TGTGGGGTCGGGGATGGCACCATATATTTT
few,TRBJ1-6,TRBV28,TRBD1,CASRDDRGYNSPLHF,TGTGCCAGCAGGGATGACAGGGGATATAATTCACCCCTCCACTTT
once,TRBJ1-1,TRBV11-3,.,CASSPGGGAARGTEAFF,TGTGCCAGCAGCCCCGGGGGGGGAGCTGCGAGGGGCACTGAAGCTTTCTTT
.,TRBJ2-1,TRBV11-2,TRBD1,CASRLTGDHEQFF,TGTGCCAGCCGTCTGACAGGGGACCATGAGCAGTTCTTC
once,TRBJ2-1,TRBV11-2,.,CASTRVHNEQFF,TGTGCCAGCACCCGGGTCCACAATGAGCAGTTCTTC
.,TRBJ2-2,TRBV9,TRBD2,CASSELAGGSGELFF,TGTGCCAGCAGCGAACTAGCGGGGGGTTCCGGGGAGCTGTTTTTT
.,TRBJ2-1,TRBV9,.,CASSVANPGYNEQFF,TGTGCCAGCAGCGTAGCTAACCCTGGTTACAATGAGCAGTTCTTC
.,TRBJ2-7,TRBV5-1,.,CASSFAGTSYEQYF,TGCGCCAGCAGCTTCGCGGGGACCTCCTACGAGCAGTACTTC
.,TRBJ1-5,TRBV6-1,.,CASSLRGGASQPQHF,TGTGCCAGCAGCCTCCGCGGGGGGGCAAGTCAGCCCCAGCATTTT
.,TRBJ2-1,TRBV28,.,CASSLPGGSSYNEQFF,TGTGCCAGCAGTTTGCCCGGGGGAAGCTCCTACAATGAGCAGTTCTTC
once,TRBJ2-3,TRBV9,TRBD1,CASSRGGVTDTQYF,TGTGCCAGCAGCCGAGGGGGCGTAACAGATACGCAGTATTTT
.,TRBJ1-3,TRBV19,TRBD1,CASSGMRQGAGNTIYF,TGTGCCAGTAGTGGGATGAGACAGGGGGCTGGAAACACCATATATTTT
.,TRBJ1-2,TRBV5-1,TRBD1,CASRWDSLYGYTF,TGCGCCAGCAGGTGGGACAGCCTCTATGGCTACACCTTC
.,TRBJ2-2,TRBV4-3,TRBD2,CASSQGLAGGNTGELFF,TGCGCCAGCAGCCAGGGACTAGCGGGGGGGAACACCGGGGAGCTGTTTTTT
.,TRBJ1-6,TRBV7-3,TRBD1,CASSSNRGRNSPLHF,TGTGCCAGCAGCTCCAACAGGGGTCGTAATTCACCCCTCCACTTT
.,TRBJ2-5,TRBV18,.,CASSPKQGYQETQYF,TGTGCCAGCTCACCAAAACAGGGCTACCAAGAGACCCAGTACTTC